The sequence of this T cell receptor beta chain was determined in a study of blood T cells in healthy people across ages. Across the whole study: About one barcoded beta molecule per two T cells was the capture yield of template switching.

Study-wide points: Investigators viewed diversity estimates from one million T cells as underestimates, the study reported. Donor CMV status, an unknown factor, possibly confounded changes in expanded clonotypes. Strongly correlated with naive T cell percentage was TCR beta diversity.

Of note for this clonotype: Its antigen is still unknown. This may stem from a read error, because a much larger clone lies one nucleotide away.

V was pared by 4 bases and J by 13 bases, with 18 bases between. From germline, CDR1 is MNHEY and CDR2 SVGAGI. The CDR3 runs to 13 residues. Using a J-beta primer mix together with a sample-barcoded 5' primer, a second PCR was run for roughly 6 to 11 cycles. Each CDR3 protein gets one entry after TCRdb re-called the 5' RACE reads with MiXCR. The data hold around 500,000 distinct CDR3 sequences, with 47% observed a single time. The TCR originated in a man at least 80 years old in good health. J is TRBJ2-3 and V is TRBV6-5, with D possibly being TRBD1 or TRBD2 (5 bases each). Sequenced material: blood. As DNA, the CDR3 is TGTGCCAGCAGTTTAAGATCCGGGACGACGAAGTATTTT. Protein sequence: CASSLRSGTTKYF.